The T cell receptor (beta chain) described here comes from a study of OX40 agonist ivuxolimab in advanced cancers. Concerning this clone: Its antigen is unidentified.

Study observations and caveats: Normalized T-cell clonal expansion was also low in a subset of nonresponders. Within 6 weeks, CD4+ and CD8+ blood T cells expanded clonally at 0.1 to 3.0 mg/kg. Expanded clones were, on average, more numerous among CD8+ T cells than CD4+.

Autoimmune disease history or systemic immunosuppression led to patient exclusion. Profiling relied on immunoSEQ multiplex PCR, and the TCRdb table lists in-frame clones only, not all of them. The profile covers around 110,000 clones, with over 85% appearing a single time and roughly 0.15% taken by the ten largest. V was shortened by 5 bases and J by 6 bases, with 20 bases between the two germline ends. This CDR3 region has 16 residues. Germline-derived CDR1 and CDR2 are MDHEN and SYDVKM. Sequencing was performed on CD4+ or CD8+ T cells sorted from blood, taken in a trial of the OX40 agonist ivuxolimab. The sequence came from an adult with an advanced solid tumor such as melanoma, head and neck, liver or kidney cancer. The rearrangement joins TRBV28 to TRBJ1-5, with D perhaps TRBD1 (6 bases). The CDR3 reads CASSITGIWAGQPQHF. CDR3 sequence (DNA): TGTGCCAGCAGTATTACAGGGATCTGGGCAGGTCAGCCCCAGCATTTT.